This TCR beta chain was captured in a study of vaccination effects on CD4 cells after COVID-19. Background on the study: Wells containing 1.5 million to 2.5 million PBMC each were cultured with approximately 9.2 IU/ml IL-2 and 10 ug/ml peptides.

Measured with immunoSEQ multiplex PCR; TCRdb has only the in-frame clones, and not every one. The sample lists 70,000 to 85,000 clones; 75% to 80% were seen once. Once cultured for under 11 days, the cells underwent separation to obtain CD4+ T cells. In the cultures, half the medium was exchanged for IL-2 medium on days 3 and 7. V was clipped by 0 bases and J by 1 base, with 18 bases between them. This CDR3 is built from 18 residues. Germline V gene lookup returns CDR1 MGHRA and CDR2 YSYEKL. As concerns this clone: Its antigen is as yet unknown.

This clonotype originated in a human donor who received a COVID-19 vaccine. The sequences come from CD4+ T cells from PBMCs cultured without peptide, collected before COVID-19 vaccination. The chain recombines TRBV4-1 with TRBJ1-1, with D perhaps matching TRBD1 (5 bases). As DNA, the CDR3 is TGCGCCAGCAGCCAAGACGTGACAGCGCGGCAGGGGAACACTGAAGCTTTCTTT. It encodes CASSQDVTARQGNTEAFF.